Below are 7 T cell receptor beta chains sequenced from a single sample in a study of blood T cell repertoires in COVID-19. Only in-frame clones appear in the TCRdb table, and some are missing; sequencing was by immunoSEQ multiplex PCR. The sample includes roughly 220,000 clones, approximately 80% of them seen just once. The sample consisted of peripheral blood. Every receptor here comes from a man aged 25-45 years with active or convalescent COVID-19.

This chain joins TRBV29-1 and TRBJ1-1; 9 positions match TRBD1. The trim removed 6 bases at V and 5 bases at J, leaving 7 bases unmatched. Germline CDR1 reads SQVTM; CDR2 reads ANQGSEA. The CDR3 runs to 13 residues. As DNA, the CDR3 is TGCAGCGTGTTTAGACAGGGGGAGACTGAAGCTTTCTTT. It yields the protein CSVFRQGETEAFF.

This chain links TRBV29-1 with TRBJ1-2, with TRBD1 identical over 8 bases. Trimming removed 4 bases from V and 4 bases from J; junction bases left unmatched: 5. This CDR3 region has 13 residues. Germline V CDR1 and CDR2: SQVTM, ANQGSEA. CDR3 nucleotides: TGCAGCGTTGGAGACAGGGGTAGCTATGGCTACACCTTC. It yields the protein CSVGDRGSYGYTF.

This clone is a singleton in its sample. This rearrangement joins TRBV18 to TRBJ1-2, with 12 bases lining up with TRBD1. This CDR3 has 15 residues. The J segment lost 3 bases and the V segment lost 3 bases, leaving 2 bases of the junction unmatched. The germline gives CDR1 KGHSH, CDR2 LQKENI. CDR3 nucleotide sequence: TGTGCCAGCTCACCCGGGACAGGGGGCGACTATGGCTACACCTTC. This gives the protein CASSPGTGGDYGYTF.

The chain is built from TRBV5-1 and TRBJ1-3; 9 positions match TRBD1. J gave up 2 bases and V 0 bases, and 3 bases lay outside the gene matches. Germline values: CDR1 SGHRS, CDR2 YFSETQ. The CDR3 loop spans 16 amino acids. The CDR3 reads CASSLEGQGTGNTIYF. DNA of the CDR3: TGCGCCAGCAGCTTGGAGGGACAGGGAACTGGAAACACCATATATTTT.

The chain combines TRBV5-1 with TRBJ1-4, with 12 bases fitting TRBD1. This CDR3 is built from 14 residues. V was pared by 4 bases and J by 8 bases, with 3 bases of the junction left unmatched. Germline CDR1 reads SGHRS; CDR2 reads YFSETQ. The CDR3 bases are TGCGCCAGCAGCCCCGGGACAGGGGGCGAAAAACTGTTTTTT. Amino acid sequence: CASSPGTGGEKLFF.

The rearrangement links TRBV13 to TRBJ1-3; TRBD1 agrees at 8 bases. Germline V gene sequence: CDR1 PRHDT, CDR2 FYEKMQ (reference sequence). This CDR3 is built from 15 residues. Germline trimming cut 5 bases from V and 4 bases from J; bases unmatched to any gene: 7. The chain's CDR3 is CASSPSTGDGNTIYF. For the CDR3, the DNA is TGTGCCAGCAGCCCCTCGACAGGGGACGGAAACACCATATATTTT.

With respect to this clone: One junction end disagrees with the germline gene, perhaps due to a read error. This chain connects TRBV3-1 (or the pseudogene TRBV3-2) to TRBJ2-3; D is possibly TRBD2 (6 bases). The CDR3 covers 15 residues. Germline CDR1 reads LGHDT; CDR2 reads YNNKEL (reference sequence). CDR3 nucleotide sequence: TGTGCCAGCAGGCAAGAACTAGCAGCCACAGATACGCAGTATTTT. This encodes CASRQELAATDTQYF.